This T cell receptor beta chain comes out of a study of beta chain features in type 1 diabetes. Study results and limitations: Patients with Type 1 diabetes showed moderately but significantly shorter TCRB CDR3s in all four CD4+ subsets.

The isolated RNA, all of it, was reverse transcribed, so expressed TCRB transcripts were what got sequenced. Sequencing of naive, central memory and regulatory T cell samples gave an average of around 3.8 million reads. Assay used: immunoSEQ multiplex PCR; TCRdb lists only in-frame clones, some missing. Altogether over 650,000 clones are present, 11% to 15% being singletons, with the ten largest covering roughly 0.04%. By way of CD45RO/CCR7/CD25/CD127/CD95/CD27, the CD4+ regulatory, stem cell-like memory, central memory and naive cells were sorted. V gave up 4 bases and J gave up 0 bases; unmatched junction bases: 4. This CDR3 spans 15 amino acids. The V gene's germline CDR1 is SGHRS and CDR2 YFSETQ. This clone was seen a handful of times. Its antigen is currently unknown.

Material for sequencing was naive CD4+ T cells from blood. The clonotype comes from a man aged 18-30 years with type 1 diabetes. The chain joins TRBV5-1 to TRBJ2-3; 8 nucleotides match TRBD1. Here the CDR3 DNA reads TGCGCCAGCAGCCACGGGACAGGAAGCACAGATACGCAGTATTTT. It yields the protein CASSHGTGSTDTQYF.